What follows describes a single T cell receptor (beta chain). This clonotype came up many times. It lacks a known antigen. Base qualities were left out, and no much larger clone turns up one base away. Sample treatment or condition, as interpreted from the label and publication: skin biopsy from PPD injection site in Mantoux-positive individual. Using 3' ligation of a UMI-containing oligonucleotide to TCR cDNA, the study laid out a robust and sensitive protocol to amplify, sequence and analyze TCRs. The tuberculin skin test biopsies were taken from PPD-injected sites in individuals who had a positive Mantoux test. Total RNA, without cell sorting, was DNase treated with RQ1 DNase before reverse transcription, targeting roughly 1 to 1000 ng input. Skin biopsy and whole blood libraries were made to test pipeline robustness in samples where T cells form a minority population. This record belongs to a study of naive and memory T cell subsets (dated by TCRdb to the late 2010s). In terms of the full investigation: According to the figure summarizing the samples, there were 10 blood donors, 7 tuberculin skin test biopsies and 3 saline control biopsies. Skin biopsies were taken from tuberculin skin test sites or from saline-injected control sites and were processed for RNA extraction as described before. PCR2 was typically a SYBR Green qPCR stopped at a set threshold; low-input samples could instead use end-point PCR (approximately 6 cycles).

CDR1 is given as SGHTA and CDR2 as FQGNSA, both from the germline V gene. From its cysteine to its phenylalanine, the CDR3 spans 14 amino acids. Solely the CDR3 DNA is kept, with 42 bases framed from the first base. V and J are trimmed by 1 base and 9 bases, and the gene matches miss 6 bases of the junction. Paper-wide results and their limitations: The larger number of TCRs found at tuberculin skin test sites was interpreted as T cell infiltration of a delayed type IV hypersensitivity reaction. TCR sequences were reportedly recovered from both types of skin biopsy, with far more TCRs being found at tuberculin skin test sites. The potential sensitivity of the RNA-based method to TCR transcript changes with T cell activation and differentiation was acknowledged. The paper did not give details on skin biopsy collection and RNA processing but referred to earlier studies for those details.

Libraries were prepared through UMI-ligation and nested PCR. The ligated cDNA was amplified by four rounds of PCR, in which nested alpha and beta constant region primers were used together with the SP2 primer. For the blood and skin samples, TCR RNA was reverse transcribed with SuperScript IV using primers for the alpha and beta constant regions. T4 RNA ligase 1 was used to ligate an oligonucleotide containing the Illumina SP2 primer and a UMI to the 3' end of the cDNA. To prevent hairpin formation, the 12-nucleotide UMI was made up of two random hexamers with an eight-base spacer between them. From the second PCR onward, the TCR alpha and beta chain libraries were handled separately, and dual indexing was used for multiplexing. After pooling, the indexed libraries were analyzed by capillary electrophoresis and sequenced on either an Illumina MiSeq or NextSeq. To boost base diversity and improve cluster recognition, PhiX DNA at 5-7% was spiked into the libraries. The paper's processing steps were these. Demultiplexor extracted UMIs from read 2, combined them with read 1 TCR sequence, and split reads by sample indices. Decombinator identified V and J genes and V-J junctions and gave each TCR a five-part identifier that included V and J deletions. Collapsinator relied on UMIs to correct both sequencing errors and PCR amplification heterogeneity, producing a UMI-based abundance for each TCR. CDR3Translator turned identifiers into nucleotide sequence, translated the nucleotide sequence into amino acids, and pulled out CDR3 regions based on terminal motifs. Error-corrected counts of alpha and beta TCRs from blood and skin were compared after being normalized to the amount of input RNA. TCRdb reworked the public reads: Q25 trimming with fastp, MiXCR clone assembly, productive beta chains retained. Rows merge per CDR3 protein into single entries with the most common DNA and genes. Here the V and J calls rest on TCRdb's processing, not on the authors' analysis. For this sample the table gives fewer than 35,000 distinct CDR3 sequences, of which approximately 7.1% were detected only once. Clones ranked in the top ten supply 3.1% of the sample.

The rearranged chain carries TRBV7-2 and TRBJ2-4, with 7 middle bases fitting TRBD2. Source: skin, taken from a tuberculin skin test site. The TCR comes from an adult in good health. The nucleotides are TGTGCCAGCAGCTTAGTAACGAGGGAGGGCATTCAGTACTTC. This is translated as CASSLVTREGIQYF.